The T cell receptor (beta chain) under discussion was sequenced for a study of spatial heterogeneity in lung cancer. Study at large: Sequences of the beta chain were consistently detected in greater numbers than alpha-chain sequences.

Each TCR cDNA molecule carried a unique molecular identifier. TCRdb analysed the 5' RACE reads with MiXCR anew, one entry per CDR3 protein. Among tens of thousands of distinct CDR3 sequences listed, approximately 12% were seen once. This clonotype was seen a few times. CDR1 and CDR2 (germline): MNHEY, SVGEGT. The V gene lost 5 bases and the J gene lost 7 bases, with 11 bases spanning the gap. CDR3 length equals 12 residues. As for time point: sample taken at primary tumor resection. Donation came from over 60 patients with untreated early-stage non-small cell lung cancer. The specimen comprised PBMCs, sampled at surgery. The TCR comes from a male donor with early-stage non-small cell lung cancer. This rearrangement joins TRBV6-2 or TRBV6-3 to TRBJ1-1; the D gene is possibly TRBD1 (6 bases). The CDR3 region is CASSRDILEAFF. The CDR3 nucleotides read TGTGCCAGCAGTAGGGACATCCTTGAAGCTTTCTTT.